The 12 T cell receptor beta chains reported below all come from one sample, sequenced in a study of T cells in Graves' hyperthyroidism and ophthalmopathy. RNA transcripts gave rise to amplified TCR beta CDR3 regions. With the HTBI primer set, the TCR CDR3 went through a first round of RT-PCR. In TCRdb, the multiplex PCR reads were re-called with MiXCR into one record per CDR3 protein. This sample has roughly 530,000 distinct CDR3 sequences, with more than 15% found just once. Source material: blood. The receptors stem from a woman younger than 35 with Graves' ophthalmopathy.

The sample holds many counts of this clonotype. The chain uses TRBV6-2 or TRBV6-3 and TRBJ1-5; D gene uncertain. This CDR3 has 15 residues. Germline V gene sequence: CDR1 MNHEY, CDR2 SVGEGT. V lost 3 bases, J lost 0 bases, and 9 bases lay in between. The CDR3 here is CASSYGRASNQPQHF. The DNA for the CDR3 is TGTGCCAGCAGTTATGGACGGGCTAGCAATCAGCCCCAGCATTTT.

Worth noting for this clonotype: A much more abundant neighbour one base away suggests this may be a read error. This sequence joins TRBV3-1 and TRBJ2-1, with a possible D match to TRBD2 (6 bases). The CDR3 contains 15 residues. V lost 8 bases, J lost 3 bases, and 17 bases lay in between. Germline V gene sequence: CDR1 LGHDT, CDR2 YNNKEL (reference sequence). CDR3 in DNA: TGTGCCAGCGGCACGGACGGGGGAGACTACAATGAGCAGTTCTTC. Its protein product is CASGTDGGDYNEQFF.

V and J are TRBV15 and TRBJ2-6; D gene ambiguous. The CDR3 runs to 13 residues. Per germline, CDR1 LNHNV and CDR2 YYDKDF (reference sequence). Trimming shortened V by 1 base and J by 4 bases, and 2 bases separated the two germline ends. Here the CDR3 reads CATSRVGANVLTF. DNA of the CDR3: TGTGCCACCAGCAGAGTCGGGGCCAACGTCCTGACTTTC.

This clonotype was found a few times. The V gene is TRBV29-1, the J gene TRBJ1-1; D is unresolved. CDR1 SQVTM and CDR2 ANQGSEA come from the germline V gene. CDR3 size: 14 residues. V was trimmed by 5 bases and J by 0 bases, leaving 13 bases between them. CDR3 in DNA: TGCAGCGTTCCCCTTCCTGGGCTGAACACTGAAGCTTTCTTT. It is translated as CSVPLPGLNTEAFF.

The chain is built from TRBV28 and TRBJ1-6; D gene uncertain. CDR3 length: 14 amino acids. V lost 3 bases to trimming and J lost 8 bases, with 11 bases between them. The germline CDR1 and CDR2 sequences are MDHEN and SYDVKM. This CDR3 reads CASSFRGSDSPLHF. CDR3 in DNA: TGTGCCAGCAGTTTTCGGGGATCTGATTCACCCCTCCACTTT.

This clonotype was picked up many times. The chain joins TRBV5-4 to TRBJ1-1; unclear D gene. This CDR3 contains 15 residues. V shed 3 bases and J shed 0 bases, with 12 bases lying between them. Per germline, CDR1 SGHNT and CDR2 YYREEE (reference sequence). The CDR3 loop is CASSSKHNMNTEAFF. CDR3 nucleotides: TGTGCCAGCAGCTCCAAACACAATATGAACACTGAAGCTTTCTTT.

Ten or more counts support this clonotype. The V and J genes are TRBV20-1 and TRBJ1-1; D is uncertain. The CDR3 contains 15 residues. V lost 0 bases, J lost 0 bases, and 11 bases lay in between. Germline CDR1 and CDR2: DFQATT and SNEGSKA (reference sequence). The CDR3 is CSARDSASLNTEAFF. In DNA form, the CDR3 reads TGCAGTGCTAGAGATTCGGCATCCTTGAACACTGAAGCTTTCTTT.

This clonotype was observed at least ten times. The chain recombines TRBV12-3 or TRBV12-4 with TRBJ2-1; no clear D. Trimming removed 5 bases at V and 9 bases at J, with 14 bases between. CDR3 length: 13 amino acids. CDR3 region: CASSPMERTEQFF. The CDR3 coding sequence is TGTGCCAGCAGTCCTATGGAGAGAACTGAGCAGTTCTTC.

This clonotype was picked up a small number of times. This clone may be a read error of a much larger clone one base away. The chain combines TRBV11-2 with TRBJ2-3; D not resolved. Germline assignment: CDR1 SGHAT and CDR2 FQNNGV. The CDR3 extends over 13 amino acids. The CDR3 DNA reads TGTGCCAGCAGCCCCCGGGCCACAGATGCGCAGTATTTT. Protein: CASSPRATDAQYF.

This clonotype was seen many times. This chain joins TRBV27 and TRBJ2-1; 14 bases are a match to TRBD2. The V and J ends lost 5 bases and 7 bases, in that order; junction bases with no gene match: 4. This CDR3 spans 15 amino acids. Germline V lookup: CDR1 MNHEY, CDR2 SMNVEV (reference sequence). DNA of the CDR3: TGTGCCAGCAGTGTCGGGACTAGCGGGAGAAATGAGCAGTTCTTC. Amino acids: CASSVGTSGRNEQFF.

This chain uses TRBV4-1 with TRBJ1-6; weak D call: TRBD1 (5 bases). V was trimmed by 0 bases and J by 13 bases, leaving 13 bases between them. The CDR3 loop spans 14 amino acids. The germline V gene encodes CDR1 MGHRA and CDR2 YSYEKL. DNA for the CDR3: TGCGCCAGCAGCCAAGAGCGGGGGGTAGGCCCCCTCCACTTT. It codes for CASSQERGVGPLHF.

CDR3 protein: CSVERVVRGGTGELFF. CDR3 coding DNA: TGCAGCGTTGAGAGGGTCGTGCGGGGCGGGACCGGGGAGCTGTTTTTT. The V and J genes are TRBV29-1 and TRBJ2-2; D possibly corresponds to TRBD2 (6 bases). Germline CDR1 reads SQVTM; CDR2 reads ANQGSEA. The CDR3 contains 16 residues. The germline V and J ends were trimmed by 3 bases and 5 bases, with 19 bases remaining between them.